One sample yielded the 31 T cell receptor beta chains listed below, sequenced in a study of T cell responses to AZD1222 COVID-19 vaccine. The assay was immunoSEQ multiplex PCR, and TCRdb's table has in-frame clones only and misses some. Among more than 250,000 clones listed, more than 80% were seen once. Specimen: peripheral blood, collected on day 0 of AZD1222 vaccination. The receptors come from an adult in good health.

The chain joins TRBV5-4 to TRBJ2-7, with D uncertain. V was trimmed by 4 bases and J by 1 base, leaving 9 bases between them. The CDR3 covers 13 residues. Germline-derived CDR1 and CDR2 are SGHNT and YYREEE (reference sequence). The CDR3 spells CASSPRSSYEQYF. In DNA, the CDR3 is TGTGCCAGCAGCCCCCGGAGTTCCTACGAGCAGTACTTC.

This chain links TRBV19 with TRBJ2-1; 12 bases line up with TRBD2. The CDR3 runs 18 residues. J lost 5 bases, V lost 4 bases, and 12 bases had no gene match. From germline, CDR1 is LNHDA and CDR2 SQIVND (reference sequence). The CDR3 region is CASSKASGRAFSHNEQFF. CDR3 in DNA: TGTGCCAGTAGTAAGGCTAGCGGGAGGGCCTTTTCCCACAATGAGCAGTTCTTC.

The gene calls are TRBV30 and TRBJ1-2; perhaps TRBD1 as D (5 bases). This CDR3 has 13 residues. V lost 1 base and J lost 6, with 12 bases in between. The germline V gene encodes CDR1 GTSNPN and CDR2 SVGIG (reference sequence). CDR3 DNA sequence: TGTGCCTGGAGTGAAGTCAGGGCGCATGGCTACACCTTC. It specifies CAWSEVRAHGYTF.

The chain has TRBV19 and TRBJ1-1; D gene unclear. The CDR3 totals 13 residues. V was cut by 7 bases and J by 0 bases, with 9 bases left in between. Per the germline V gene, CDR1 is LNHDA and CDR2 is SQIVND (reference sequence). CDR3 nucleotides: TGTGCCAGTACGGTCACAGTGAACACTGAAGCTTTCTTT. It yields the protein CASTVTVNTEAFF.

This clone was seen once. The genes are TRBV9 and TRBJ1-6; D gene uncertain. Trimming stripped 3 bases from V and 8 bases from J, with 15 bases between. CDR1 SGDLS and CDR2 YYNGEE come from the germline V gene. The length of the CDR3 is 15 residues. The CDR3 is CASSGGAQEDSPLHF. Written as DNA, the CDR3 is TGTGCCAGCAGCGGGGGAGCCCAAGAGGATTCACCCCTCCACTTT.

The chain combines TRBV11-2 with TRBJ2-7, with D maybe TRBD2 (6 bases). Germline values: CDR1 SGHAT, CDR2 FQNNGV. The V end lost 0 bases, the J end lost 7 bases, and 13 bases lay between the germline ends. The CDR3 totals 14 residues. The CDR3 DNA sequence: TGTGCCAGCAGCTTAGATATGGGACTGGGGGAGCAGTACTTC. It specifies CASSLDMGLGEQYF.

The chain has TRBV7-6 and TRBJ1-2; D is undetermined. V was cut by 5 bases and J by 2 bases, with 15 bases left in between. The CDR3 has 15 residues. Germline V lookup: CDR1 SGHVS, CDR2 FNYEAQ. The CDR3 DNA is TGTGCCAGCAGCCCAAGTTCCGGGGAAAACTATGGCTACACCTTC. Encoded protein: CASSPSSGENYGYTF.

V gene TRBV3-1 (or the pseudogene TRBV3-2) combines with J gene TRBJ2-7; 9 bases are a match to TRBD1. This CDR3 is built from 16 residues. Germline CDR1 LGHDT, CDR2 YNNKEL (reference sequence). Trimming took 3 bases from V and 4 from J; bases not matched to a gene: 10. Written as DNA, the CDR3 is TGTGCCAGCAGCCATGTCGGACAGGGGCCTCAATACGAGCAGTACTTC. Residues: CASSHVGQGPQYEQYF.

This sequence joins TRBV10-1 and TRBJ2-1; 9 bases map to TRBD2. The CDR3 has 16 residues. The germline V gene encodes CDR1 WNHNN and CDR2 SYGVQD (reference sequence). V lost 7 bases, J lost 5 bases, and 12 bases stayed unmatched. DNA for the CDR3: TGCGCCAGCAAGACTAGCGGCCGGGGATACCACAATGAGCAGTTCTTC. It codes for CASKTSGRGYHNEQFF.

This rearrangement joins TRBV2 to TRBJ1-1, with D hard to call. Trimming left V 4 bases short and J 4 bases short, with 10 bases between. Germline V gene data show CDR1 as SNHLY and CDR2 as FYNNEI. The CDR3 loop spans 13 amino acids. This CDR3 is CASSAEVGTEAFF. The CDR3 nucleotides are TGTGCCAGCAGTGCGGAGGTAGGCACTGAAGCTTTCTTT.

The J gene is TRBJ1-1, the V gene TRBV2; unclear D gene. Between the trimmed V and J ends, which lost 1 base and 0 bases, there was a span of 6 bases. This CDR3 is built from 14 residues. Germline V gene data show CDR1 as SNHLY and CDR2 as FYNNEI. The CDR3 protein is CASSEVTLNTEAFF. The CDR3 DNA is TGTGCCAGCAGTGAAGTGACGTTGAACACTGAAGCTTTCTTT.

The chain carries TRBV4-2 and TRBJ2-3; 14 bases are shared with TRBD2. This CDR3 has 16 amino acids. From germline, CDR1 is LGHNA and CDR2 YNFKEQ. Trimming at V came to 4 bases and at J to 4 bases, leaving 4 bases not matched to a gene. CDR3 sequence (DNA): TGTGCCAGCAGCCTGACTAGCGGGGGGGACTCAGATACGCAGTATTTT. Translated, it gives CASSLTSGGDSDTQYF.

The V call is TRBV28, the J call TRBJ1-5; TRBD1 matches at 7 bases. The V gene end was trimmed by 5 bases and the J gene end by 2 bases; junction bases not matched to a gene: 6. The CDR3 covers 15 residues. The germline V gene encodes CDR1 MDHEN and CDR2 SYDVKM. CDR3 region: CASSAGGSGNQPQHF. In DNA, the CDR3 is TGTGCCAGCAGTGCAGGGGGGTCGGGCAATCAGCCCCAGCATTTT. Using reference TRBV28 and TRBJ1-5 for the parts outside the CDR3, the full variable domain is DVKVTQSSRYLVKRTGEKVFLECVQDMDHENMFWYRQDPGLGLRLIYFSYDVKMKEKGDIPEGYSVSREKKERFSLILESASTNQTSMYLCASSAGGSGNQPQHFGDGTRLSIL.

This rearrangement joins TRBV19 to TRBJ1-5; 7 positions match TRBD1. V shed 8 bases, J shed 3 bases, and the junction held 10 bases outside the gene matches. Germline CDR1 is LNHDA and CDR2 is SQIVND (reference sequence). The CDR3 length is 15 residues. The CDR3 sequence is CASALNRGDNQPQHF. CDR3 in DNA: TGTGCCAGTGCTTTGAACAGGGGTGACAATCAGCCCCAGCATTTT.

The chain combines TRBV3-1 (or the pseudogene TRBV3-2) with TRBJ2-1, with D possibly TRBD2 on 6 matching bases. Germline V gives CDR1 LGHDT, CDR2 YNNKEL (reference sequence). Between the trimmed V and J ends, which lost 4 bases and 1 base, there was a span of 11 bases. CDR3 length equals 15 residues. Written as DNA, the CDR3 is TGTGCCAGCAGCCGACTGGGGGGATCCTACAATGAGCAGTTCTTC. Translating it yields CASSRLGGSYNEQFF.

V gene TRBV7-3 combines with J gene TRBJ2-3; maybe TRBD1 (6 bases). Germline CDR1 and CDR2: SGHTA and FQGTGA. The ends were cut back, 5 bases at V and 0 bases at J, with 18 bases in the middle. CDR3 size: 17 residues. CDR3 in amino acids: CASSPTGMLASTDTQYF. DNA of the CDR3: TGTGCCAGCAGCCCCACAGGGATGTTAGCTAGCACAGATACGCAGTATTTT.

This chain uses TRBV11-2 with TRBJ2-7, with no clear D. The CDR3 has 15 residues. The V and J ends lost 1 base and 4 bases respectively, with 14 bases between them. Germline V gene lookup returns CDR1 SGHAT and CDR2 FQNNGV. The CDR3 loop is CASSLVGRKIYEQYF. The CDR3 DNA reads as TGTGCCAGCAGCTTAGTTGGCAGGAAGATTTACGAGCAGTACTTC. Together with reference TRBV11-2 and TRBJ2-7, the CDR3 gives the full variable domain: EAGVAQSPRYKIIEKRQSVAFWCNPISGHATLYWYQQILGQGPKLLIQFQNNGVVDDSQLPKDRFSAERLKGVDSTLKIQPAKLEDSAVYLCASSLVGRKIYEQYFGPGTRLTVT.

This rearrangement joins TRBV28 to TRBJ1-1, with 9 bases aligning to TRBD1. Germline CDR1 reads MDHEN; CDR2 reads SYDVKM. This CDR3 has 13 residues. The V and J ends lost 5 bases and 11 bases, in that order; junction bases with no gene match: 9. The CDR3 sequence: CASSPNRGRRAFF. The CDR3 nucleotides are TGTGCCAGCAGTCCAAACAGGGGGCGCAGGGCTTTCTTT. The variable domain in full, with the rest retrieved from reference TRBV28 and TRBJ1-1, is DVKVTQSSRYLVKRTGEKVFLECVQDMDHENMFWYRQDPGLGLRLIYFSYDVKMKEKGDIPEGYSVSREKKERFSLILESASTNQTSMYLCASSPNRGRRAFFGQGTRLTVV.

In its sample, this clone was seen once. The chain uses TRBV5-4 and TRBJ1-2, with a weak D call TRBD1 (5 bases). V lost 0 bases and J lost 8, with 11 bases in between. Germline CDR1 reads SGHNT; CDR2 reads YYREEE (reference sequence). This CDR3 is built from 13 residues. Here the CDR3 reads CASSLVGSGGYTF. CDR3 sequence (DNA): TGTGCCAGCAGCTTGGTGGGGTCAGGGGGCTACACCTTC. The full variable domain, completed using reference TRBV5-4 and TRBJ1-2, is ETGVTQSPTHLIKTRGQQVTLRCSSQSGHNTVSWYQQALGQGPQFIFQYYREEENGRGNFPPRFSGLQFPNYSSELNVNALELDDSALYLCASSLVGSGGYTFGSGTRLTVV.

This clone was found a few times. The chain joins TRBV5-4 to TRBJ1-1, with TRBD1 as a possible D gene (6 bases). CDR1 and CDR2 from the germline V gene are SGHNT and YYREEE (reference sequence). The CDR3 is 16 amino acids. V was clipped by 4 bases and J by 1 base, with 17 bases between them. This CDR3 is CASSPPPGRGNTEAFF. CDR3 DNA sequence: TGTGCCAGCAGCCCGCCCCCGGGCAGGGGGAACACTGAAGCTTTCTTT.

The genes are TRBV4-1 and TRBJ1-5, with TRBD1 matching 7 bases. After removal of 3 bases from V and 3 bases from J, the junction contained 5 bases not matched to a gene. The germline CDR1 and CDR2 sequences are MGHRA and YSYEKL. The CDR3 sequence is 15 residues long. The CDR3 protein is CASSQRTGFNQPQHF. The CDR3 nucleotides are TGCGCCAGCAGCCAGCGGACAGGTTTCAATCAGCCCCAGCATTTT.

This clone was detected a few times. The rearrangement uses TRBV5-1 and TRBJ2-2; no firm D call. This CDR3 contains 14 residues. CDR1 is SGHRS, CDR2 YFSETQ, per germline. V was clipped by 4 bases and J by 4 bases, with 11 bases between them. The CDR3 DNA sequence: TGCGCCAGCAGCATAGAGCCGGGCACCGGGGAGCTGTTTTTT. Amino acids: CASSIEPGTGELFF.

J is TRBJ2-4 and V is TRBV11-2; 10 nucleotides match TRBD1. V shed 3 bases, J shed 0 bases, and the junction held 5 bases outside the gene matches. Germline CDR1 is SGHAT and CDR2 is FQNNGV. The CDR3 is 17 residues long. DNA of the CDR3: TGTGCCAGCAGCTTGGACAGGACAGGGGGAGCCAAAAACATTCAGTACTTC. Residues: CASSLDRTGGAKNIQYF.

This clone appeared a few times. The chain couples TRBV4-1 to TRBJ2-7; 7 bases agree with TRBD2. The V gene end was trimmed by 3 bases and the J gene end by 2 bases; junction bases not matched to a gene: 10. Germline CDR1 MGHRA, CDR2 YSYEKL. The CDR3 spans 16 residues. As DNA, the CDR3 is TGCGCCAGCAGCCACTCTCCGGTGGGAGGGGCCTACGAGCAGTACTTC. It codes for CASSHSPVGGAYEQYF.

CDR3 in amino acids: CATSRERDNSPLHF. Written as DNA, the CDR3 is TGTGCCACCAGCAGAGAACGGGATAATTCACCCCTCCACTTT. This chain links TRBV15 with TRBJ1-6, with unresolved D. The CDR3 runs to 14 residues. Trimming removed 0 bases from V and 5 bases from J, with 5 bases in between. Germline V gene lookup returns CDR1 LNHNV and CDR2 YYDKDF (reference sequence).

V is TRBV11-3 and J is TRBJ2-2, with a tentative D call TRBD2 (6 bases). Trimming pared 0 bases from V and 5 bases from J, leaving 7 bases between. The CDR3 runs 14 residues. Germline lookup yields CDR1 SGHNT and CDR2 YENEEA. The CDR3 sequence: CASSLEGGTGELFF. CDR3 sequence (DNA): TGTGCCAGCAGCTTAGAGGGAGGAACCGGGGAGCTGTTTTTT.

The gene calls are TRBV29-1 and TRBJ1-4; D gene uncertain. CDR1 is SQVTM and CDR2 is ANQGSEA in the germline V gene. This CDR3 contains 11 residues. Deletions cut 6 bases from V and 7 bases from J, with 9 bases between. In DNA, the CDR3 is TGCAGCGTGGTTCAGAGTGAAAAACTGTTTTTT. The encoded protein is CSVVQSEKLFF.

The chain recombines TRBV28 with TRBJ2-5, with 10 nucleotides matching TRBD2. The CDR3 spans 14 residues. From germline, CDR1 is MDHEN and CDR2 SYDVKM. J lost 5 bases, V lost 6 bases, and 6 bases had no gene match. CDR3 coding DNA: TGTGCCAGCAGACTAAGCGGGGGGGCGGAGACCCAGTACTTC. Amino acids: CASRLSGGAETQYF.

The V and J genes are TRBV27 and TRBJ2-2, with D hard to call. Trimming left V 6 bases short and J 4 bases short, with 15 bases between. The CDR3 length is 15 residues. Germline V lookup: CDR1 MNHEY, CDR2 SMNVEV (reference sequence). Written as DNA, the CDR3 is TGTGCCAGCAGACACGGGCCGCTGGGCACCGGGGAGCTGTTTTTT. The encoded protein is CASRHGPLGTGELFF.

The chain carries TRBV5-4 and TRBJ2-3, with D perhaps matching TRBD2 (6 bases). The germline gives CDR1 SGHNT, CDR2 YYREEE (reference sequence). This CDR3 region has 13 residues. Trimming stripped 4 bases from V and 7 bases from J, with 13 bases between. The DNA for the CDR3 is TGTGCCAGCAGCAAGTCTAGCGCCCATACGCAGTATTTT. Translation gives CASSKSSAHTQYF.

The chain combines TRBV10-2 with TRBJ2-7; D may be TRBD1 or TRBD2 (5 bases each). This CDR3 has 15 residues. V lost 2 bases to trimming and J lost 4 bases, with 15 bases between them. Germline CDR1 and CDR2: WSHSY and SAAADI. CDR3 loop: CASSEARDRLYEQYF. CDR3 nucleotide sequence: TGCGCCAGCAGTGAGGCCCGGGACCGGCTTTACGAGCAGTACTTC.